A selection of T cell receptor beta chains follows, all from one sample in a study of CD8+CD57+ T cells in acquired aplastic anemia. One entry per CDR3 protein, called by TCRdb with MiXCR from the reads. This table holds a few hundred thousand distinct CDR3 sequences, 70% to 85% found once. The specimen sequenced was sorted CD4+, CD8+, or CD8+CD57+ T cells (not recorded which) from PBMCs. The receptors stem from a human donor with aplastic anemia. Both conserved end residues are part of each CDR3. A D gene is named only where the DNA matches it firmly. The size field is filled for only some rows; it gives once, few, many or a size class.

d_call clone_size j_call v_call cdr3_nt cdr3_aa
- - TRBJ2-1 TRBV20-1 TGCAGTGCTAGAGCCTTTGGGGACTCCTACAATGAGCAGTTCTTC CSARAFGDSYNEQFF
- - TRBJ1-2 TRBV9 TGTGCCAGCAGCCAGACAGGAGGTCAGAGGGGCGGCTATGGCTACACCTTC CASSQTGGQRGGYGYTF
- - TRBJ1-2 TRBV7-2 TGTGCCAGCAGCTGGGGTGGAGGGTTAAACTATGAAGCTACCTTC CASSWGGGLNYEATF
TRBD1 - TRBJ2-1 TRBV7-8 TGTGCCAGCAGCATTCATACACAGGGGACAGCCCTGTCGTTCTTC CASSIHTQGTALSFF
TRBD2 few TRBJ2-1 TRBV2 TGTGCCAGCAGTGATGGGGGGGTACTTGAGCAGTTCTTC CASSDGGVLEQFF
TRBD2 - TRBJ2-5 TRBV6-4 TGCGCCAGCAGTGCGGCTAGCGGGGGACAAGAGACCCAGTACTTC CASSAASGGQETQYF
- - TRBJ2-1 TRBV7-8 TGTGCCAGTAGTATAGCGAGCGGAGCCTATACTGAGCATTTCTTC CASSIASGAYTEHFF
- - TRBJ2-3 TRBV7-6 TGTGCCAGCAGCTTAGCCCACGGGCCAGAAGAGACCCAGTTT CASSLAHGPEETQF
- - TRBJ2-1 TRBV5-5 TGTGCCAGCAGCGTAGTACAGGCGGGAAGTCTGTCCTTC CASSVVQAGSLSF
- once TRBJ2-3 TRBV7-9 TGTGCCAGCAGCTCTACGGAGGACCCTGAAGCTTTGTTTTTT CASSSTEDPEALFF
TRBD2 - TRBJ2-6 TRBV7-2 TGTGCCAGCAGCTTGGCGGGGGGCCAACGTGCCAACTTTCTGACTTTC CASSLAGGQRANFLTF
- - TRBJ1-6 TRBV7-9 TGTGCCAGCAGCGCCGACAGAGCCTCCTATAACGCTCCCCTCCACTTT CASSADRASYNAPLHF
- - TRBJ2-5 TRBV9 TGTGCCAGCAGCGTAGGGCAGAGAGCAGAGGACACCCAGTACTTC CASSVGQRAEDTQYF
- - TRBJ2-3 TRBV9 TGTGCCAGCACCCTTCGGATGAATCGGGACACTGAAGATTTT CASTLRMNRDTEDF
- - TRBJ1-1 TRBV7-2 TGTGCCAGCAGCTTAGCGCGAGGACGCGACACTCAAGATTTCTTT CASSLARGRDTQDFF
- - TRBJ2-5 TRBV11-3 TGTGCCAGCAGCTTAGATCTTCCAGAAGAGACCCAGTACTTC CASSLDLPEETQYF
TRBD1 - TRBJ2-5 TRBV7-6 TGTGCCAGACAGGGGGCTAGGGGCTACGGGGCCTTC CARQGARGYGAF
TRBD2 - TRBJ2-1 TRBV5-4 TGTGCCAGCAGCCCGGTGGGAGGCGGGGGGAGCGATGAGCAGTTCTTC CASSPVGGGGSDEQFF
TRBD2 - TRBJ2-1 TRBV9 TGTGCCAGCAGCATAGCGGGGCCAGCCTACAAGGAGCAGTTCTTC CASSIAGPAYKEQFF
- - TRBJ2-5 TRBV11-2 TGTGCCAGCAGCCGGGGCGGAGGGTCGACCCCCCAGGAGACCCAGTACTTC CASSRGGGSTPQETQYF